This T cell receptor beta chain was recovered during a study of early T cells in non-severe SARS-CoV-2 infection. Individual cDNA molecules each received unique molecular identifiers attached to them. Using its own MiXCR run on the 5' RACE reads, TCRdb lists one record per CDR3 protein. The data contain about 48,000 distinct CDR3 sequences, less than 15% of them singletons. The CDR3 is made up of 14 amino acids. Germline V gene data show CDR1 as LGHNA and CDR2 as YNFKEQ. V was cut by 0 bases and J by 7 bases, with 12 bases left in between. This clonotype was sampled from an adult who was a healthcare worker with PCR-confirmed SARS-CoV-2 infection or an uninfected control (not recorded which). The chain is built from TRBV4-2 and TRBJ1-1; D perhaps matches TRBD1 (6 bases). What was sequenced was whole blood. CDR3 nucleotides: TGTGCCAGCAGCCAAGATTTAGGACAGATTGAAGCTTTCTTT. Protein sequence: CASSQDLGQIEAFF.